This entry describes one TCR beta chain. This clonotype was counted ten times or more. What this receptor recognizes is not known. Base qualities are not recorded, but no much larger clone differs from it by a single base. The CDR3 holds 16 amino acids from the cysteine to the phenylalanine. The entry retains the CDR3 DNA only, 48 bases that are in frame from base 1. V lost 1 base and J lost 3 bases, and the count of bases not matched to a germline gene is 4. The sample originates from a study of T-cell memory formation after mild COVID-19 (dated by TCRdb to the early 2020s). In the study overall: TCR sequence clusters from the two donors were largely donor specific. In a couple of donors, T-cell clones that expanded and contracted after mild COVID-19 were tracked by sequencing TCRalpha and TCRbeta repertoires over time. Two young, previously healthy adult volunteers made up the cohort, one male and one female.

Sequenced using an Illumina NovaSeq 6000. cDNA libraries for TCRalpha and TCRbeta were prepared by 5'RACE using constant-segment primers, with sample barcodes and unique molecular identifiers added. RNA was extracted from every sample with Trizol reagent. Library amplification was performed in two PCR steps, and a second sample barcode and Illumina TruSeq adapters were introduced in the second step. Sequencing of the libraries was done on an Illumina NovaSeq, producing 2 x 150 bp paired-end reads. Under the source paper's analysis protocol: The reads were demultiplexed and collapsed into UMI-guided consensus sequences using migec v1.2.7. Using mixcr v2.1.11, the UMI consensuses were aligned to TRA and TRB V and J templates and assembled into clonotypes. A clonotype was counted as expanded or contracted only if both edgeR and NoisET called the change significant, with noise models trained on biological replicates. For edgeR calls, a false discovery rate-adjusted p below 0.01 and a log2 fold-change threshold of 1 were applied. As an exploratory analysis of dynamics, max-normalized trajectories of the 1000 most abundant clonotypes were examined by PCA with hierarchical clustering. The CD4 or CD8 phenotype of responding clones was assigned using the separately sequenced CD4+ and CD8+ repertoires. Starting from the raw public reads, TCRdb applied fastp trimming at Q25, assembled clones with MiXCR and retained in-frame beta chains. CDR3 protein duplicates are merged, each entry listing the most common genes and DNA. The V and J calls reflect TCRdb's pipeline rather than the authors' work. The sample table lists approximately 350,000 distinct CDR3 sequences, around an eighth of them with a count of one. Under 25% of the sample goes to the ten largest clones.

Ficoll-Paque density gradient centrifugation was the method used to isolate PBMCs. Overall study outcomes, separate from this receptor: The study included only a couple of mild cases, and larger cohorts that include severe cases with pre-infection samples were judged to be necessary. Some responding clones were detected in pre-infection memory, suggesting pre-existing cross-reactive memory T cells joined the SARS-CoV-2 response. Contracting CD4+ clones were located mainly in the CM and EM memory subsets, whereas CD8+ clones were found to be enriched in EMRA. SARS-CoV-2 specificity of the second-wave clones peaking on day 37 was not confirmed. Clones that contracted from day 15 to 85 showed balanced CD4/CD8 phenotypes, whereas a second wave of clones that expanded from day 15 to 37 leaned towards CD4+.

The receptor's source is a man younger than 35 who had mild COVID-19 (a few samples of this study predate the infection). The sample titles of this study are shuffled in the database, so cell type and time point are left out; the donor was told from shared clones. The sample taken for sequencing was PBMCs or a T cell subset sorted from them (not recorded which). The rearranged segments are TRBV12-3 or TRBV12-4 and TRBJ1-5; TRBD1 lines up with 9 middle nucleotides. CDR3 reads: CASSLGGDRVNQPQHF. The DNA sequence is TGTGCCAGCAGTTTAGGGGGGGACAGGGTCAATCAGCCCCAGCATTTT.